The source of this TCR beta chain is a study of early T cells in non-severe SARS-CoV-2 infection. Overall study context: RNA in bulk from unsorted whole blood was sequenced, and chains were unpaired.

TCRdb fed the 5' RACE reads into MiXCR, producing one record per CDR3 protein. Here the sample spans 40,000 to 50,000 distinct CDR3 sequences, 5% to 6% being singletons. This clonotype came up many times. The CDR3 is 16 amino acids. CDR1 and CDR2 (germline): SGHRS, YFSETQ. The V end was cut by 0 bases, the J end by 4 bases, with 14 bases between. This chain joins TRBV5-1 and TRBJ2-1, with TRBD2 as a possible D gene (6 bases). This clonotype originated in an adult who was a healthcare worker with PCR-confirmed SARS-CoV-2 infection or an uninfected control (not recorded which). Here the sequenced sample was whole blood, taken at baseline. CDR3 amino acids: CASSLEVAGRYNEQFF. CDR3 DNA sequence: TGCGCCAGCAGCTTGGAAGTGGCGGGAAGGTACAATGAGCAGTTCTTC.